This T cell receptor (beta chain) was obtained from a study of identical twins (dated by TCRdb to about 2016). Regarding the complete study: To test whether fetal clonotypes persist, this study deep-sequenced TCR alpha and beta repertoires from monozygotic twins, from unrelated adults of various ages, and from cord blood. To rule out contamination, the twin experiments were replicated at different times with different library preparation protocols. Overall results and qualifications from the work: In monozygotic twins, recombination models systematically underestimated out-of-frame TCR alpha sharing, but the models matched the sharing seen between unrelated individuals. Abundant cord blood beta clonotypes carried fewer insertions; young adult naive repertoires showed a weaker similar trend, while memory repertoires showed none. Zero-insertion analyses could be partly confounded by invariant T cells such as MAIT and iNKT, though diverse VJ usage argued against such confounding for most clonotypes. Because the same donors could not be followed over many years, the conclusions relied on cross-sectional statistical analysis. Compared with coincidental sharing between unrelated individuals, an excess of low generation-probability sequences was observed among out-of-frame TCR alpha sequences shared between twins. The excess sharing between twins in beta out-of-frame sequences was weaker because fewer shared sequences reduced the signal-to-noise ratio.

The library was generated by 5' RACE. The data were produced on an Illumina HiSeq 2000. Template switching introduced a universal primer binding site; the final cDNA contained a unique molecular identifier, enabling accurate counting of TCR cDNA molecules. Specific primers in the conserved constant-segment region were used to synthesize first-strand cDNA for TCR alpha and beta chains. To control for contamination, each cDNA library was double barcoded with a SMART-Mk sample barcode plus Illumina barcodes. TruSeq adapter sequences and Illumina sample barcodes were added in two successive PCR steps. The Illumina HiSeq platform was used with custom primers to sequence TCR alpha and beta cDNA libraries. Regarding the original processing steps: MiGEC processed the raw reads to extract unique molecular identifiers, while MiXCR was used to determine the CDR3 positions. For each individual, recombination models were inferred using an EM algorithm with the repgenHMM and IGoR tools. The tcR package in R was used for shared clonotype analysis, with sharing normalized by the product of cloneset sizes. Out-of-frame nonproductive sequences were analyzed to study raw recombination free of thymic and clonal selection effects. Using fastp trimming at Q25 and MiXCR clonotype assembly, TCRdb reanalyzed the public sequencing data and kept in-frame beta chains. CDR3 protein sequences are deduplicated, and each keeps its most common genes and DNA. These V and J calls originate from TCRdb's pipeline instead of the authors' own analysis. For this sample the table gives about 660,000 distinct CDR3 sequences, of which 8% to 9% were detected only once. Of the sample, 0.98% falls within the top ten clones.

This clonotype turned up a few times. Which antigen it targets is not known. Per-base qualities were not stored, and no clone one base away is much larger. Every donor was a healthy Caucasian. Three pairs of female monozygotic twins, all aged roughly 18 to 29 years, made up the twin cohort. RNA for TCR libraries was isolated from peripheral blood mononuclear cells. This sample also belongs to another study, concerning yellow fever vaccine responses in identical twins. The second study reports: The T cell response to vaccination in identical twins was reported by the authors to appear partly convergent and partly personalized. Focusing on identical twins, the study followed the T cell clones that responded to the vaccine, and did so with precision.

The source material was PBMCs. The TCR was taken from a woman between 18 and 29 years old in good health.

The CDR3 protein: CASSSRDLHQPQHF. The nucleotides are TGTGCCAGCAGTTCCCGGGACCTTCATCAGCCCCAGCATTTT. The sequence is built from TRBV6-5 and TRBJ1-5; perhaps TRBD1 is the D gene, with 5 bases matching. The CDR3 spans 14 residues, from the cysteine through the phenylalanine. CDR3 DNA is the only sequence kept; it has 42 bases, read in frame from the first base. The trim is 4 bases for V and 5 bases for J, with a gap of 12 bases between the germline ends. Taken from the germline V gene, the CDR1 and CDR2 loops are MNHEY and SVGAGI.